This TCR beta chain was sequenced for a study of breast tumors, draining lymph nodes, adjacent tissues (TCRdb year 2016). About the investigation overall: The study compared TCR beta repertoires across tumor, adjacent nontumor tissue and axillary lymph nodes from breast cancer patients. The study was designed to assess the relationships and possible T-cell exchange between tumor, surrounding tissue and draining lymph node repertoires in human breast cancer. Beyond this particular receptor, the publication reports: Rather than being directly demonstrated, the conclusion that tumor T cells originate in lymph nodes was presented as consistent with a hypothesis. Tumor and nontumor tissue repertoires were significantly more similar in luminal-like than in basal-like breast cancer. Tumor T-cell repertoires showed less diversity than lymph node repertoires and more diversity than nontumor tissue repertoires, and tumor T-cell repertoires showed preferential V and J gene usage. The data were considered consistent with the idea that most tumor T cells come from the lymph node and then expand in tumor tissue.

Lymph node samples came from the axillary draining lymph nodes of breast cancer patients. The V end loses 2 bases and the J end loses 5 bases, and a stretch of 14 bases separates them. Via the germline V gene, CDR1 is SGHTA and CDR2 FQGTGA. Its CDR3 holds 15 amino acids, cysteine through phenylalanine. Kept here is only the CDR3 DNA, which spans 45 bases and is read in frame from base 1. TCRdb names Illumina HiSeq 2000 as the instrument used. TCR beta chain libraries were generated through multiplex PCR amplification. High-throughput sequencing was used to analyze the amplified TCR beta chain products. The raw public data were reprocessed by TCRdb itself: fastp quality trimming at Q25, MiXCR clonotype calling, in-frame beta chains only. Each record represents a unique CDR3 protein, reported with the most common genes and DNA among its rows. The table for this sample lists some 250,000 distinct CDR3 sequences; less than 35% of them were counted only once. The ten largest make up over 3.5% of the sample.

On this clonotype: The specificity of this receptor is unknown. Base qualities were left out, and no much larger clone turns up one base away.

This clonotype originated in a female donor with breast cancer. Some clones in this sample may be carry-over from other donors' samples. Sequenced sample: axillary lymph node tissue. The chain couples TRBV7-3 to TRBJ2-3, and TRBD2 may be the D gene, going by 7 matching bases. CDR3 sequence: CASSLGGGEEDTQYF. The nucleotide sequence reads as follows: TGTGCCAGCAGCTTAGGGGGGGGCGAGGAAGATACGCAGTATTTT.